The 29 T cell receptor beta chains presented below share a single source sample, sequenced in a study of early T cells in non-severe SARS-CoV-2 infection. MiXCR, run by TCRdb on the 5' RACE reads, gives a single entry per CDR3 protein. Of about 23,000 distinct CDR3 sequences in the sample, 3.5% to 5.5% were seen once. Sequencing input: whole blood. All receptors derive from an adult who was a healthcare worker with PCR-confirmed SARS-CoV-2 infection or an uninfected control (not recorded which).

This clonotype was detected ten times or more. The J gene is TRBJ1-1, the V gene TRBV18; D not resolved. Trimming took 3 bases from V and 10 from J, leaving 18 bases between them. The CDR3 has 14 amino acids. The germline gives CDR1 KGHSH, CDR2 LQKENI. The CDR3 region is CASSPLQERAGAFF. CDR3 DNA sequence: TGTGCCAGCTCACCCCTCCAAGAGAGGGCCGGAGCTTTCTTT.

The chain is built from TRBV16 and TRBJ2-3, with a tentative D call TRBD1 (7 bases). The V end lost 7 bases, the J end lost 4 bases, and 18 bases lay between the germline ends. Germline V CDR1 and CDR2: KGHSY, FQNENV. The CDR3 length is 15 residues. The CDR3 reads CASNDREVFADTQYF. CDR3 in DNA: TGTGCCAGCAACGACAGGGAGGTTTTCGCAGATACGCAGTATTTT.

This clonotype was seen at least ten times. The rearrangement joins TRBV7-9 to TRBJ2-7; no firm D call. Germline CDR1 and CDR2: SEHNR and FQNEAQ (reference sequence). CDR3 length: 12 residues. V lost 1 base to trimming and J lost 6 bases, with 7 bases between them. CDR3 DNA sequence: TGTGCCAGCAGCTTAGGTCGACTCGAGCAGTACTTC. Translated: CASSLGRLEQYF.

This clonotype showed up many times. The chain combines TRBV7-2 with TRBJ2-7; tentative D call: TRBD2 (7 bases). This CDR3 contains 17 residues. Trimming removed 5 bases at V and 3 bases at J, with 23 bases between. Germline V gene data show CDR1 as SGHTA and CDR2 as FQGNSA. The CDR3 DNA reads TGTGCCAGCAGCCGTTACCAGATATGGGGGGGCAGCTACGAGCAGTACTTC. Its translation is CASSRYQIWGGSYEQYF.

The V and J genes are TRBV7-9 and TRBJ2-4, with D tentatively TRBD1 (6 bases). CDR3 size: 16 residues. Germline-derived CDR1 and CDR2 are SEHNR and FQNEAQ (reference sequence). V lost 5 bases to trimming and J lost 1 base, with 15 bases between them. The CDR3 DNA reads TGTGCCAGCAGCCGGGACACCATGGGGGCCAAAAACATTCAGTACTTC. This gives the protein CASSRDTMGAKNIQYF.

This clonotype came up many times. This chain connects TRBV6-4 to TRBJ2-1, with 7 bases matching TRBD1. This CDR3 comprises 13 residues. V dropped 8 bases and J dropped 6; count of bases not matched to a gene: 7. CDR1 is MRHNA and CDR2 is SNTAGT in the germline V gene. CDR3 region: CASYRGVRNEQFF. The CDR3 bases are TGTGCCAGCTACAGGGGTGTTCGCAATGAGCAGTTCTTC.

This clonotype was counted at least ten times. The rearrangement links TRBV29-1 to TRBJ2-7; 8 bases are a match to TRBD2. The germline CDR1 and CDR2 sequences are SQVTM and ANQGSEA. The junction had 11 bases not matched to a gene; V was cut back by 5 bases and J by 2 bases. There are 15 residues in the CDR3. In DNA, the CDR3 is TGCAGCGTTAGCCCAAGCGGGGGAGCCACCTACGAGCAGTACTTC. The encoded protein is CSVSPSGGATYEQYF.

This clonotype was seen at least ten times. The rearrangement links TRBV18 to TRBJ2-2; D remains unclear. Per the germline V gene, CDR1 is KGHSH and CDR2 is LQKENI. Trimming took off 2 bases at V and 2 bases at J, with 9 bases between the two ends. The CDR3 has 15 amino acids. In nucleotides, the CDR3 is TGTGCCAGCTCACCATCCAGGAGAAACACCGGGGAGCTGTTTTTT. Its translation: CASSPSRRNTGELFF.

This clonotype was observed at least ten times. CDR3 amino acids: CASSKSNTGGYEQYF. CDR3 DNA sequence: TGTGCCAGCAGCAAGTCGAATACAGGGGGCTACGAGCAGTACTTC. The chain combines TRBV3-1 with TRBJ2-7; TRBD1 matches 8 bases. The CDR3 sequence is 15 residues long. The J segment lost 3 bases and the V segment lost 5 bases, leaving 9 bases of the junction unmatched. The germline gives CDR1 LGHDT, CDR2 YNNKEL (reference sequence).

This clonotype is labeled as medium-sized. The V and J genes are TRBV4-1 and TRBJ2-3; D perhaps matches TRBD2 (5 bases). CDR3 length: 17 amino acids. CDR1 is MGHRA and CDR2 is YSYEKL in the germline V gene. Trimming removed 6 bases at V and 8 bases at J, with 27 bases between. CDR3 residues: CASSSDSYNQWAGTQYF. In DNA form, the CDR3 reads TGCGCCAGCAGTTCGGACTCGTATAACCAATGGGCCGGTACGCAGTATTTT.

This clonotype was found many times. The V call is TRBV4-3, the J call TRBJ2-6; 9 bases fit TRBD2. Germline V gene data show CDR1 as LGHNA and CDR2 as YSLEER. Trimming took 4 bases from V and 1 from J; bases not matched to a gene: 8. This CDR3 has 18 amino acids. The CDR3 nucleotides read TGCGCCAGCAGCCGAAGAGCGCTAGCGGGGTCTGGGGCCAACGTCCTGACTTTC. Encoded protein: CASSRRALAGSGANVLTF.

This clonotype was observed a handful of times. This chain links TRBV20-1 with TRBJ1-3; D is ambiguous. Germline V gives CDR1 DFQATT, CDR2 SNEGSKA (reference sequence). The CDR3 spans 11 residues. Trimming took off 7 bases at V and 4 bases at J, with 8 bases between the two ends. CDR3 sequence (DNA): TGCAGTGTCAAAAACGGAAACACCATATATTTT. Translation gives CSVKNGNTIYF.

This clonotype has just a few counts. The chain is built from TRBV4-3 and TRBJ1-1; unclear D gene. V was shortened by 0 bases and J by 3 bases, with 5 bases between the two germline ends. Germline lookup yields CDR1 LGHNA and CDR2 YSLEER. The length of the CDR3 is 13 residues. The CDR3 nucleotides read TGCGCCAGCAGCCAAGACTTTGACACTGAAGCTTTCTTT. Its translation: CASSQDFDTEAFF.

This clonotype was picked up many times. The rearrangement uses TRBV7-2 and TRBJ2-1, with 8 nucleotides matching TRBD1. V shed 5 bases and J 5 bases; nucleotides not matched to a gene: 5. The length of the CDR3 is 14 residues. Germline loops: CDR1 SGHTA, CDR2 FQGNSA. The CDR3 here is CASSPRTGNNEQFF. CDR3 sequence (DNA): TGTGCCAGCAGCCCGCGGACAGGGAACAATGAGCAGTTCTTC.

This clonotype occurred many times. This chain links TRBV5-1 with TRBJ1-1; D may be TRBD1 (5 bases). The CDR3 covers 14 residues. Trimming took 3 bases from V and 8 from J, leaving 17 bases between them. CDR1 is SGHRS and CDR2 is YFSETQ in the germline V gene. Here the CDR3 reads CASSSTGTVTEAFF. The CDR3 DNA follows: TGCGCCAGCAGCTCGACCGGGACGGTAACGGAAGCTTTCTTT.

This clonotype has ten or more counts. The chain recombines TRBV11-2 with TRBJ2-3; TRBD1 is a possible D gene (6 bases). Germline-derived CDR1 and CDR2 are SGHAT and FQNNGV. The CDR3 covers 17 residues. V lost 1 base and J 2 bases, leaving 16 bases between the germline ends. The CDR3 DNA follows: TGTGCCAGCAGCTTAGGAGGGGTTGGACAGATCACAGATACGCAGTATTTT. The encoded protein is CASSLGGVGQITDTQYF.

This clonotype was picked up a small number of times. The chain is built from TRBV12-3 or TRBV12-4 and TRBJ2-7; tentatively, D is TRBD2 (5 bases). The CDR3 totals 14 residues. V lost 1 base and J 6 bases, leaving 13 bases between the germline ends. CDR3 DNA sequence: TGTGCCAGCAGTTTAGTGGGAGACCCCTCCGAGCAGTACTTC. Residues: CASSLVGDPSEQYF.

The table lists this clonotype with a few counts. The rearrangement links TRBV7-2 to TRBJ2-1; D gene ambiguous. This CDR3 is built from 13 residues. V lost 7 bases to trimming and J lost 8 bases, with 15 bases between them. Germline V gene lookup returns CDR1 SGHTA and CDR2 FQGNSA. CDR3 DNA: TGTGCCAGCACCCCCAGACGGCTCGATGAGCAGTTCTTC. Protein product: CASTPRRLDEQFF.

At least ten counts were recorded for this clonotype. The chain carries TRBV9 and TRBJ2-1; TRBD2 aligns across 9 bases. Germline CDR1 and CDR2: SGDLS and YYNGEE. The CDR3 consists of 15 residues. V shed 2 bases, J shed 5 bases, and the junction held 5 bases outside the gene matches. For the CDR3, the DNA is TGTGCCAGCAGCGTTAGCGGGGGAGTGAACAATGAGCAGTTCTTC. It yields the protein CASSVSGGVNNEQFF. The whole variable domain, filled in from reference TRBV9 and TRBJ2-1, reads DSGVTQTPKHLITATGQRVTLRCSPRSGDLSVYWYQQSLDQGLQFLIQYYNGEERAKGNILERFSAQQFPDLHSELNLSSLELGDSALYFCASSVSGGVNNEQFFGPGTRLTVL.

This clonotype has a count of ten or more. The gene calls are TRBV6-5 and TRBJ1-2; a possible D gene is TRBD1 (5 bases). With 4 bases removed from V and 6 bases from J, the gap between germline ends came to 6 bases. CDR1 is MNHEY and CDR2 is SVGAGI in the germline V gene. The CDR3 loop spans 11 amino acids. Written as DNA, the CDR3 is TGTGCCAGCAGTTCAGGGCATGGCTACACCTTC. This gives the protein CASSSGHGYTF.

This clonotype was observed many times. The rearrangement joins TRBV12-3 or TRBV12-4 to TRBJ2-7, with D unclear. V lost 5 bases to trimming and J lost 8 bases, with 4 bases between them. There are 9 residues in the CDR3. In DNA form, the CDR3 reads TGTGCCAGCAGTCCCCAGCAGTACTTC. This codes for CASSPQQYF.

This clonotype has a count of ten or more. This chain connects TRBV20-1 to TRBJ2-3; 9 nucleotides agree with TRBD2. CDR1 and CDR2 (germline): DFQATT, SNEGSKA (reference sequence). CDR3 length equals 15 residues. V lost 3 bases and J lost 2; bases outside the gene matches: 6. The CDR3 region has the DNA TGCAGTGCTAGGCTTCTAGCGGGGTACACAGATACGCAGTATTTT. The encoded protein is CSARLLAGYTDTQYF.

This clonotype was seen many times. V usage is TRBV20-1 and J usage is TRBJ2-7; the D gene is possibly TRBD2 (6 bases). V was trimmed by 6 bases and J by 2 bases, leaving 11 bases between them. Looked up from germline, CDR1 is DFQATT and CDR2 is SNEGSKA (reference sequence). CDR3 length equals 12 residues. CDR3 residues: CSARGITYEQYF. The CDR3 nucleotides read TGCAGTGCCCGGGGGATAACCTACGAGCAGTACTTC.

J is TRBJ2-7 and V is TRBV28; TRBD1 is a possible D gene (5 bases). From germline, CDR1 is MDHEN and CDR2 SYDVKM. The CDR3 contains 15 residues. V was trimmed by 3 bases and J by 0 bases, leaving 12 bases between them. The CDR3, as DNA: TGTGCCAGCAGTTTTACAGACAGCAACTCCTACGAGCAGTACTTC. Protein product: CASSFTDSNSYEQYF.

The CDR3 nucleotides read TGCGCCAGCCGTACACAGGGGCCCCAAAGTGAGCAGTTCTTC. Translating it yields CASRTQGPQSEQFF. The rearrangement links TRBV5-1 to TRBJ2-1, with 7 bases aligning to TRBD1. With V trimmed by 7 bases and J by 9 bases, 13 bases remained unmatched. Germline V gene lookup returns CDR1 SGHRS and CDR2 YFSETQ. The CDR3 consists of 14 residues.

This clonotype showed up many times. This chain joins TRBV6-5 and TRBJ2-5, with a possible D match to TRBD2 (5 bases). There are 15 residues in the CDR3. Germline V gene data show CDR1 as MNHEY and CDR2 as SVGAGI. Trimming removed 2 bases from V and 1 base from J, with 11 bases in between. CDR3 sequence: CASSYGFGIQETQYF. CDR3 bases: TGTGCCAGCAGTTACGGTTTCGGGATCCAAGAGACCCAGTACTTC.

In this sample, this clonotype turned up a few times. The chain uses TRBV20-1 and TRBJ2-5; the D gene is possibly TRBD2 (5 bases). Germline V lookup: CDR1 DFQATT, CDR2 SNEGSKA (reference sequence). The CDR3 contains 17 residues. V lost 0 bases and J lost 1, with 18 bases in between. The CDR3: CSARDLRRSGFQETQYF. CDR3 nucleotides: TGCAGTGCTAGAGATCTCCGTCGGTCGGGGTTCCAAGAGACCCAGTACTTC.

This clonotype appeared many times. The chain employs TRBV12-3 or TRBV12-4 and TRBJ2-6; TRBD1 or TRBD2 may be the D gene (6 bases each). This CDR3 spans 14 amino acids. Trimming stripped 11 bases from V and 0 bases from J, with 11 bases between. CDR3 in amino acids: CASGAPSGANVLTF. The CDR3 DNA follows: TGTGCCTCGGGGGCACCCTCTGGGGCCAACGTCCTGACTTTC.

CDR3 amino acids: CASSSQAGGPSTQYF. The CDR3 DNA reads as TGTGCCAGCAGTTCACAAGCGGGGGGGCCGAGTACGCAGTATTTT. The V gene is TRBV6-2 or TRBV6-3, the J gene TRBJ2-3; TRBD2 agrees at 10 bases. Germline-derived CDR1 and CDR2 are MNHEY and SVGEGT. There are 15 residues in the CDR3. J was trimmed by 8 bases and V by 4 bases; bases with no gene match: 9.